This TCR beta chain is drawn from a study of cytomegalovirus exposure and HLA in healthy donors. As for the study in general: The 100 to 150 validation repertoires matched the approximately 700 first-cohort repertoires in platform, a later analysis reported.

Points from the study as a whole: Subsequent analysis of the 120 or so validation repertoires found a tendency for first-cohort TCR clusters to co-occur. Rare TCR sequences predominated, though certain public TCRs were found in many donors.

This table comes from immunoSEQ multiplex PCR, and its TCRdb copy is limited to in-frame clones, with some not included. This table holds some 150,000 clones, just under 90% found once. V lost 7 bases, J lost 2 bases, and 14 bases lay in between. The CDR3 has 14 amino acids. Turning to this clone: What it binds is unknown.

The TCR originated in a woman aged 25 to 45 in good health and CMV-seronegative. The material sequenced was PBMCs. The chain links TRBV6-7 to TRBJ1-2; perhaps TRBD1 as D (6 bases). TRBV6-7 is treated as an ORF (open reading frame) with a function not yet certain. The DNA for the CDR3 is TGTGCCAGCATTAAAAGGGACAAGAACTATGGCTACACCTTC. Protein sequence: CASIKRDKNYGYTF.